A selection of T cell receptor beta chains follows, all from one sample in a study of cytomegalovirus exposure and HLA in healthy donors. The protocol was immunoSEQ multiplex PCR, while the TCRdb copy is restricted to in-frame clones and leaves out a portion. The repertoire holds tens of thousands of clones, with more than 70% as singletons. Sequenced input: PBMCs. The receptors shown here come from a woman aged 18-35 years in good health and CMV-seropositive. Each CDR3 is given with its conserved first and last residue. The D gene is left open where the match is weak. Some rows mark clone size as missing; the rest say once, few, many or name a class of expanded clone.

V gene	clone size	D gene	J gene	CDR3 protein	CDR3 DNA
TRBV19	NA	NA	TRBJ2-3	CASSTRLDTDTQYF	TGTGCCAGTAGTACTCGACTAGATACAGATACGCAGTATTTT
TRBV19	NA	TRBD2	TRBJ2-7	CASIPSGGYEQYF	TGTGCCAGTATCCCTAGCGGGGGTTACGAGCAGTACTTC
TRBV11-2	once	NA	TRBJ1-1	CASSLLLNTEAFF	TGTGCCAGCAGCTTACTTCTGAACACTGAAGCTTTCTTT
TRBV6-5	NA	TRBD1	TRBJ1-1	CASRPGGGNTEAFF	TGTGCCAGCCGTCCAGGGGGCGGAAACACTGAAGCTTTCTTT
TRBV28	NA	NA	TRBJ1-3	CASSQTEFLGNTIYF	TGTGCCAGCAGCCAGACAGAATTCCTTGGAAACACCATATATTTT
TRBV6-5	NA	NA	TRBJ1-1	CATSPGLTNTEAFF	TGTGCGACTAGCCCGGGACTTACGAACACTGAAGCTTTCTTT
TRBV4-2	NA	NA	TRBJ1-2	CASSQAQGNYGYTF	TGTGCCAGCAGCCAAGCCCAGGGGAACTATGGCTACACCTTC
TRBV6-5	few	TRBD1	TRBJ1-5	CASSGQVEGPQHF	TGTGCCAGCAGTGGACAGGTCGAGGGGCCCCAGCATTTT
TRBV27	NA	TRBD1	TRBJ1-2	CASSFLQGANYGYTF	TGTGCCAGCAGTTTTCTACAGGGGGCCAACTATGGCTACACCTTC
TRBV9	NA	TRBD1	TRBJ2-1	CASSSPGTDSYNEQFF	TGTGCCAGCAGCAGCCCCGGGACAGATTCCTACAATGAGCAGTTCTTC
TRBV7-9	NA	TRBD2	TRBJ2-7	CASTVPGQIAGEQYF	TGTGCCAGCACCGTCCCGGGACAAATAGCGGGGGAGCAGTACTTC
TRBV27	NA	TRBD1	TRBJ2-7	CASSYRQGSIYEQYF	TGTGCCAGCAGTTATAGACAGGGTTCTATCTACGAGCAGTACTTC
TRBV19	NA	NA	TRBJ2-2	CASSVQGGGELFF	TGTGCCAGTAGTGTCCAGGGAGGCGGGGAGCTGTTTTTT
TRBV6-4	NA	NA	TRBJ2-1	CASSGQGFNEQFF	TGTGCCAGCAGTGGTCAGGGGTTCAATGAGCAGTTCTTC
TRBV10-1	many	NA	TRBJ2-2	CASSELGAGELFF	TGCGCCAGCTCCGAGTTAGGAGCCGGGGAGCTGTTTTTT
TRBV6-1	NA	NA	TRBJ2-2	CASSVGAGGTGELFF	TGTGCCAGCAGTGTGGGAGCAGGAGGCACCGGGGAGCTGTTTTTT
TRBV9	once	TRBD1	TRBJ2-7	CASSVAPGGSYEQYF	TGTGCCAGCAGCGTAGCCCCAGGGGGCTCCTACGAGCAGTACTTC
TRBV4-2	few	NA	TRBJ2-6	CASSQDLVVRGFSGANVLTF	TGTGCCAGCAGCCAAGATTTGGTAGTTAGGGGTTTCTCTGGGGCCAACGTCCTGACTTTC
TRBV2	NA	TRBD1	TRBJ2-1	CASSAEGQGTYNEQFF	TGTGCCAGCAGTGCGGAGGGACAGGGAACCTACAATGAGCAGTTCTTC
TRBV6-1	few	NA	TRBJ1-3	CASSELAVPGNTIYF	TGTGCCAGCAGTGAATTGGCAGTGCCTGGAAACACCATATATTTT
TRBV4-3	NA	NA	TRBJ2-2	CASSQGVQVTGELFF	TGCGCCAGCAGCCAAGGGGTCCAGGTCACCGGGGAGCTGTTTTTT
TRBV10-1	NA	TRBD1	TRBJ1-3	CASSDPPTGEEGNTIYF	TGCGCCAGCAGTGACCCTCCGACAGGGGAGGAAGGAAACACCATATATTTT